Listed here are 26 T cell receptor beta chains from one sample, sequenced in a study of blood T cell repertoires in COVID-19. The data were produced by immunoSEQ multiplex PCR, yet TCRdb's version contains in-frame clones alone and is incomplete. The sample contains a few hundred thousand clones, roughly 84% of which appear only once. Sequenced input: peripheral blood. These receptors were collected from a woman aged 80 or over with acute or convalescent COVID-19.

The genes are TRBV20-1 and TRBJ1-2, with 9 positions matching TRBD1. The CDR3 extends over 15 amino acids. Trimming cost V 3 bases and J 2 bases; bases outside gene matches: 7. The germline V gene encodes CDR1 DFQATT and CDR2 SNEGSKA (reference sequence). The CDR3 DNA sequence: TGCAGTGCTAGTGCCGGGACAGGGAGAAACTATGGCTACACCTTC. Amino acid sequence: CSASAGTGRNYGYTF.

The chain uses TRBV11-2 and TRBJ2-7; D might be TRBD1 (7 bases). Germline CDR1 is SGHAT and CDR2 is FQNNGV. CDR3 length equals 14 residues. The V end was cut by 6 bases, the J end by 4 bases, with 16 bases between. Here the CDR3 reads CASRIGGGGYEQYF. The CDR3 DNA reads as TGTGCCAGCAGGATAGGAGGGGGCGGATACGAGCAGTACTTC.

J is TRBJ2-1 and V is TRBV3-1 (or the pseudogene TRBV3-2), with 9 bases identical to TRBD1. After removal of 3 bases from V and 4 bases from J, the junction contained 13 bases not matched to a gene. The germline gives CDR1 LGHDT, CDR2 YNNKEL (reference sequence). The CDR3 consists of 18 residues. CDR3: CASSQGQGRSTNYNEQFF. The CDR3 nucleotides are TGTGCCAGCAGCCAGGGACAGGGAAGAAGTACGAATTACAATGAGCAGTTCTTC.

This clone was observed a handful of times. The chain carries TRBV4-3 and TRBJ2-5; D unresolved. Germline values: CDR1 LGHNA, CDR2 YSLEER. The V end lost 0 bases, the J end lost 0 bases, and 8 bases lay between the germline ends. This CDR3 contains 15 residues. The CDR3 sequence is CASSQDQANQETQYF. The DNA of the CDR3 is TGCGCCAGCAGCCAAGACCAGGCGAACCAAGAGACCCAGTACTTC.

In its sample, this clone was seen a few times. This rearrangement joins TRBV5-1 to TRBJ1-6, with D perhaps TRBD1 (5 bases). The length of the CDR3 is 14 residues. Germline-derived CDR1 and CDR2 are SGHRS and YFSETQ. Trimming took off 2 bases at V and 10 bases at J, with 13 bases between the two ends. CDR3 coding DNA: TGCGCCAGCAGCTTTGGCCAGGGAAACTCACCCCTCCACTTT. Protein product: CASSFGQGNSPLHF.

The chain joins TRBV3-1 (or the pseudogene TRBV3-2) to TRBJ2-7, with D hard to call. The germline gives CDR1 LGHDT, CDR2 YNNKEL (reference sequence). V lost 1 base and J lost 3, with 7 bases in between. CDR3 length: 13 residues. The CDR3 nucleotides are TGTGCCAGCAGCCAAGGCCCAGGCTACGAGCAGTACTTC. It encodes CASSQGPGYEQYF.

This clone has only one observation. This rearrangement joins TRBV18 to TRBJ1-1; possible D gene TRBD1, 6 bases. V lost 3 bases and J 1 base, leaving 12 bases between the germline ends. This CDR3 is built from 15 residues. Germline V gene lookup returns CDR1 KGHSH and CDR2 LQKENI. The CDR3 protein is CASSPFGQTNTEAFF. CDR3 DNA sequence: TGTGCCAGCTCACCCTTTGGACAGACGAACACTGAAGCTTTCTTT.

This chain uses TRBV5-1 with TRBJ1-4, with 7 bases fitting TRBD1. Germline V gene lookup returns CDR1 SGHRS and CDR2 YFSETQ. The CDR3 consists of 15 residues. V shed 3 bases, J shed 5 bases, and the junction held 7 bases outside the gene matches. The DNA for the CDR3 is TGCGCCAGCAGCTCGGACAGGCTCCAGAATGAAAAACTGTTTTTT. Translation: CASSSDRLQNEKLFF.

The chain combines TRBV2 with TRBJ2-6; D uncertain. The length of the CDR3 is 15 residues. V lost 4 bases, J lost 0 bases, and 7 bases lay in between. Germline-derived CDR1 and CDR2 are SNHLY and FYNNEI. Here the CDR3 DNA reads TGTGCCAGCAGTGCGCACTACTCTGGGGCCAACGTCCTGACTTTC. Protein product: CASSAHYSGANVLTF.

The CDR3 sequence: CASSPHGMSNYGYTF. In DNA form, the CDR3 reads TGTGCCAGCAGTCCCCACGGGATGTCCAACTATGGCTACACCTTC. This chain uses TRBV27 with TRBJ1-2; no clear D. V was cut by 5 bases and J by 2 bases, with 15 bases left in between. The CDR3 extends over 15 amino acids. CDR1 and CDR2 from the germline V gene are MNHEY and SMNVEV (reference sequence).

V is TRBV19 and J is TRBJ1-1; 9 bases agree with TRBD1. Trimming removed 6 bases from V and 7 bases from J; junction bases left unmatched: 12. The CDR3 is 15 amino acids. Germline V gives CDR1 LNHDA, CDR2 SQIVND (reference sequence). CDR3 amino acids: CASSVPGQGTVEAFF. CDR3 coding DNA: TGTGCCAGTAGCGTCCCGGGACAGGGAACGGTTGAAGCTTTCTTT. Complete variable domain (other parts from reference TRBV19 and TRBJ1-1): DGGITQSPKYLFRKEGQNVTLSCEQNLNHDAMYWYRQDPGQGLRLIYYSQIVNDFQKGDIAEGYSVSREKKESFPLTVTSAQKNPTAFYLCASSVPGQGTVEAFFGQGTRLTVV.

This clone was counted a few times. The genes are TRBV5-4 and TRBJ1-2; D possibly corresponds to TRBD1 (5 bases). V was shortened by 4 bases and J by 4 bases, with 14 bases between the two germline ends. CDR1 and CDR2 (germline): SGHNT, YYREEE (reference sequence). The CDR3 contains 14 residues. The CDR3 loop reads CASSRQLLSYGYTF. The CDR3 region has the DNA TGTGCCAGCAGCAGACAGTTACTTAGCTATGGCTACACCTTC.

V usage is TRBV30 and J usage is TRBJ1-2; TRBD1 matches 11 bases. V was clipped by 0 bases and J by 8 bases; unmatched bases: 14. CDR1 GTSNPN and CDR2 SVGIG come from the germline V gene (reference sequence). The CDR3 runs to 17 residues. CDR3 protein: CAWSVHPEGQGGSGYTF. The CDR3 DNA reads as TGTGCCTGGAGTGTACACCCCGAGGGACAGGGGGGTTCGGGCTACACCTTC.

The J gene is TRBJ1-2, the V gene TRBV18; TRBD1 agrees at 8 bases. Germline CDR1 reads KGHSH; CDR2 reads LQKENI. Trimming cost V 6 bases and J 1 base; bases outside gene matches: 7. CDR3 length: 15 amino acids. Here the CDR3 reads CASSPGTGVNYGYTF. The CDR3 DNA follows: TGTGCCAGCTCCCCCGGGACAGGAGTTAACTATGGCTACACCTTC.

The V gene is TRBV6-5, the J gene TRBJ2-2, with 10 bases fitting TRBD2. Trimming at V came to 6 bases and at J to 3 bases, leaving 4 bases not matched to a gene. The germline V gene encodes CDR1 MNHEY and CDR2 SVGAGI. CDR3 length equals 15 residues. CDR3 coding DNA: TGTGCCAGCAGGAGCGGGGGGGCGCACACCGGGGAGCTGTTTTTT. The encoded protein is CASRSGGAHTGELFF.

The chain couples TRBV11-2 to TRBJ1-1; the D gene is possibly TRBD1 (5 bases). V was cut by 3 bases and J by 0 bases, with 17 bases left in between. The germline V gene has CDR1 SGHAT and CDR2 FQNNGV. This CDR3 is 17 amino acids long. CDR3 amino acids: CASSFLLAGRVNTEAFF. The CDR3 DNA sequence: TGTGCCAGCAGCTTCCTTCTGGCAGGGAGGGTGAACACTGAAGCTTTCTTT.

Written as DNA, the CDR3 is TGTGCCAGCAGTTTTCGAGGGACAGGGGGCGGCCAGCCCCAGCATTTT. Encoded protein: CASSFRGTGGGQPQHF. V is TRBV27 and J is TRBJ1-5; 12 bases are shared with TRBD1. V shed 3 bases, J shed 7 bases, and the junction held 7 bases outside the gene matches. From germline, CDR1 is MNHEY and CDR2 SMNVEV (reference sequence). The CDR3 has 16 residues.

The chain uses TRBV28 and TRBJ2-2; D is possibly TRBD2 (7 bases). CDR1 MDHEN and CDR2 SYDVKM come from the germline V gene. Trimming removed 7 bases at V and 3 bases at J, with 18 bases between. The CDR3 consists of 16 residues. The CDR3 spells CASTPRGALDTGELFF. The CDR3 region has the DNA TGTGCCAGCACCCCTCGGGGGGCCCTCGACACCGGGGAGCTGTTTTTT.

The chain has TRBV6-5 and TRBJ2-1; 11 bases align to TRBD2. CDR3 length: 15 amino acids. J gave up 3 bases and V 7 bases, and 5 bases lay outside the gene matches. CDR1 and CDR2 from the germline V gene are MNHEY and SVGAGI. The CDR3 region has the DNA TGTGCCAGCACCGGACTAGCGGGTTTCTACAATGAGCAGTTCTTC. Its protein is CASTGLAGFYNEQFF.

The chain carries TRBV18 and TRBJ1-2, with 9 bases lining up with TRBD1. The CDR3 spans 15 residues. With V trimmed by 5 bases and J by 4 bases, 8 bases remained unmatched. Germline loops: CDR1 KGHSH, CDR2 LQKENI. CDR3 DNA sequence: TGTGCCAGCTCAGCCGGAACAGGGGGCGGCTATGGCTACACCTTC. Its protein product is CASSAGTGGGYGYTF.

The genes are TRBV5-4 and TRBJ2-5; TRBD2 matches at 11 bases. With V trimmed by 4 bases and J by 2 bases, 7 bases remained unmatched. The CDR3 consists of 16 residues. Germline lookup yields CDR1 SGHNT and CDR2 YYREEE (reference sequence). The CDR3 sequence is CASSPGTSGAQETQYF. The CDR3 DNA follows: TGTGCCAGCAGCCCCGGGACTAGCGGAGCACAAGAGACCCAGTACTTC.

V usage is TRBV3-1 (or the pseudogene TRBV3-2) and J usage is TRBJ1-2, with 10 bases matching TRBD1. V was pared by 5 bases and J by 5 bases, with 2 bases of the junction left unmatched. The CDR3 is 13 amino acids. The germline CDR1 and CDR2 sequences are LGHDT and YNNKEL (reference sequence). CDR3 DNA: TGTGCCAGCAGCTGGGACAGGGGTTATGGCTACACCTTC. It yields the protein CASSWDRGYGYTF.

The rearrangement links TRBV6-2 or TRBV6-3 to TRBJ1-2, with D possibly TRBD1 on 5 matching bases. There are 14 residues in the CDR3. Trimming removed 6 bases at V and 1 base at J, with 12 bases between. Germline CDR1 MNHEY, CDR2 SVGEGT. As DNA, the CDR3 is TGTGCCAGCAGACCTACAGGAATTAACTATGGCTACACCTTC. It yields the protein CASRPTGINYGYTF.

This clone was observed once. This CDR3 reads CASSPSSGTGGGYTF. As DNA, the CDR3 is TGTGCCAGCAGCCCATCCTCCGGGACAGGGGGAGGCTACACCTTC. V is TRBV7-2 and J is TRBJ1-2, with 11 bases that match TRBD1. The CDR3 loop spans 15 amino acids. CDR1 SGHTA and CDR2 FQGNSA come from the germline V gene. The V and J ends lost 5 bases and 8 bases, in that order; junction bases with no gene match: 10.

V gene TRBV28 combines with J gene TRBJ1-1; perhaps TRBD1 as D (5 bases). V lost 2 bases and J lost 7, with 17 bases in between. The CDR3 spans 15 residues. Germline V CDR1 and CDR2: MDHEN, SYDVKM. CDR3 in amino acids: CASSLPPGQRDEAFF. The CDR3 DNA reads as TGTGCCAGCAGTTTACCCCCAGGACAAAGAGATGAAGCTTTCTTT.

This clone showed up just a few times. V gene TRBV7-3 combines with J gene TRBJ2-3; 13 nucleotides align to TRBD2. Germline CDR1 reads SGHTA; CDR2 reads FQGTGA. The CDR3 runs 13 residues. The junction had 3 bases not matched to a gene; V was cut back by 4 bases and J by 11 bases. CDR3 in amino acids: CASSSRTSGGQYF. The CDR3 DNA reads TGTGCCAGCAGCTCCCGGACTAGCGGGGGGCAGTATTTT.